This T cell receptor beta chain was recorded in a study of OX40 agonist ivuxolimab in advanced cancers. Study results and caveats: Blood T cells, both CD4+ and CD8+, expanded clonally by week 6 at 0.1 to 3.0 mg/kg.

A note on this clone: The antigen remains unidentified.

The method was immunoSEQ multiplex PCR; TCRdb's version includes in-frame clones alone and lacks a portion of them. The sample holds around 90,000 clones, around 87% seen once. Sequencing was performed on CD4+ or CD8+ T cells sorted from blood, taken in a trial of the OX40 agonist ivuxolimab. The sequence came from an adult with an advanced solid tumor such as melanoma, head and neck, liver or kidney cancer.

The CDR3 bases are TGTGCCAGTAGTATAGTATTGAACACTGAAGCTTTCTTT. Its protein product is CASSIVLNTEAFF. V gene TRBV19 combines with J gene TRBJ1-1; no firm D call. V was clipped by 1 base and J by 0 bases, with 3 bases between them. The germline CDR1 and CDR2 sequences are LNHDA and SQIVND (reference sequence). This CDR3 comprises 13 residues.